This T cell receptor beta chain was documented in a study of blood T cell repertoires in COVID-19. Across the whole study: Samples representing acute and convalescent COVID-19 were sourced from the United States, Italy and Spain.

The CDR3 extends over 14 amino acids. The V end lost 3 bases, the J end lost 1 base, and 7 bases lay between the germline ends. Germline V CDR1 and CDR2: ENHRY, SYGVKD. Data came from immunoSEQ multiplex PCR; TCRdb stores just in-frame clones and leaves some out. The sample comprises 200,000 to 300,000 clones, 85% of which are singletons, and around 6.4% rests with the top ten. The receptor comes from a woman aged 55-70 years with active or convalescent COVID-19. Material for sequencing was peripheral blood. The chain links TRBV10-3 to TRBJ1-3, with no clear D. CDR3 residues: CAISESGSGNTIYF. For the CDR3, the DNA is TGTGCCATCAGTGAATCCGGGTCTGGAAACACCATATATTTT.